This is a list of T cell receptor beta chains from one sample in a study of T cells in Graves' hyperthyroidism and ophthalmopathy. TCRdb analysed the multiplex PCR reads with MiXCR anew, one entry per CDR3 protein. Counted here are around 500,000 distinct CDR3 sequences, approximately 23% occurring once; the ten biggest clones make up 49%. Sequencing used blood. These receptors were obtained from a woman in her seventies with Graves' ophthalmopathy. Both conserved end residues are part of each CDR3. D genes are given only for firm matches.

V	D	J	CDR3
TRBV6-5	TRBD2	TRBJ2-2	CASSYSIWTSGKLNTGELFF
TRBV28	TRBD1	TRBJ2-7	CASSQDNRGRPNEQYF
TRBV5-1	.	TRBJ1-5	CASSLGPTDNNQPQHF
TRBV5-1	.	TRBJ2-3	CASRLQQGFIDTQYF
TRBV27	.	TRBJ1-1	CASSRGKTEAFF
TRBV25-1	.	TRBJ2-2	CASSPGPGALNTGELFF
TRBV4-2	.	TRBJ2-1	CASSQEQTRNEQFF
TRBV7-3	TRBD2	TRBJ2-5	CASSRSSGWAETQYF
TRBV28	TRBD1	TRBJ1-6	CASRVTGLNSPLHF
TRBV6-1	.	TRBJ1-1	CASSPLRRTEAFF
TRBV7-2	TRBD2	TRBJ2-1	CASGLGLAVPNEQFF
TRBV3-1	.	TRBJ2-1	CASSQFIGGNEQFF
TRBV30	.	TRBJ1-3	CAWSVGGLFGNTIYF
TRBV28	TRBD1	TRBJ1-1	CASSEPGQGDTEAFF
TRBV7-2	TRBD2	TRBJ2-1	CASSLVLTSGSDEQFF
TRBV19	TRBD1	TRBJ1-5	CASSLKVGQGNDPQHF
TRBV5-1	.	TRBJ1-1	CASSETSNTEAFF
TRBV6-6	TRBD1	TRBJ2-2	CASSYPGTGGTGELFF
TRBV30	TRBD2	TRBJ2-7	CAWSGGTSGSNLYEQYF
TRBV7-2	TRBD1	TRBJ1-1	CASSLARTGRNTEAFF
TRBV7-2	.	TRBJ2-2	CASSLTRAAGELFF
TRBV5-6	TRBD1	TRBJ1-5	CASSLAVDRGWQPQHF
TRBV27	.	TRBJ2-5	CASSFQGPPARGTQYF
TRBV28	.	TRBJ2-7	CASSLSLASEQYF
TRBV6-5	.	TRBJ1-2	CASSSSGSTNYGYTF
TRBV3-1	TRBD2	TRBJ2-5	CASSHLAGGGGETQYF
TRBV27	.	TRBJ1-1	CASYPYTTVNTEAFF
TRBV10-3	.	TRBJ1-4	CAISAGSTNEKLFF
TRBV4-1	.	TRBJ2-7	CASSQVLRSLSYEQYF
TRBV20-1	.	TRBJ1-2	CSARRTGGYTF
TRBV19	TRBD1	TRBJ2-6	CASSRPPPGQGPSRTSGANVLTF
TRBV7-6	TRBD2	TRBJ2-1	CASSLAQLAGGDSYNEQFF
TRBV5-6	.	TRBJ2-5	CASSSTRQGETQYF
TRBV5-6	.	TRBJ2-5	CASSLGSGRGQETQYF
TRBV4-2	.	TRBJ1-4	CASSHRAGGDEKLFF
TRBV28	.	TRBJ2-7	CASSPGGASTYEQYF
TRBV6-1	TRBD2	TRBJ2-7	CASDEHGLATGEQYF
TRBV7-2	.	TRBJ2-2	CASSLGHTGGELFF
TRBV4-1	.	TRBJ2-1	CASSQDRTSRADSYNEQFF
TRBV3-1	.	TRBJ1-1	CASSQTGTRFTEAFF